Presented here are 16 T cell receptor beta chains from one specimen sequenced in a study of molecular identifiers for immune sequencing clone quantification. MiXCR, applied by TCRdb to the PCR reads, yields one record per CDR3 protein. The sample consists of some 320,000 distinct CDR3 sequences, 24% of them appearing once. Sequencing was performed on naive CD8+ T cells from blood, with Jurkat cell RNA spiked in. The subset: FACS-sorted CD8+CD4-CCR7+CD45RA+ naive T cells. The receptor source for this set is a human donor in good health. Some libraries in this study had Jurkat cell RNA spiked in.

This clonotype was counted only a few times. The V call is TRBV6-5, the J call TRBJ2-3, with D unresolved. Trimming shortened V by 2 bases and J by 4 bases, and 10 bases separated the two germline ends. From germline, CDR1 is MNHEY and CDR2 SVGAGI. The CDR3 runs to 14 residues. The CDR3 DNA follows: TGTGCCAGCAGTTACAGGGCTTATTCAGATACGCAGTATTTT. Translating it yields CASSYRAYSDTQYF.

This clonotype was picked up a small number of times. The CDR3 sequence is CAWSVGRLQETQYF. For the CDR3, the DNA is TGTGCCTGGAGTGTAGGGCGACTACAAGAGACCCAGTACTTC. This sequence joins TRBV30 and TRBJ2-5, with TRBD2 as a possible D gene (5 bases). The CDR3 extends over 14 amino acids. CDR1 is GTSNPN and CDR2 is SVGIG in the germline V gene (reference sequence). The V and J ends lost 0 bases and 2 bases respectively, with 10 bases between them. The variable domain in full, with the rest retrieved from reference TRBV30 and TRBJ2-5, is SQTIHQWPATLVQPVGSPLSLECTVEGTSNPNLYWYRQAAGRGLQLLFYSVGIGQISSEVPQNLSASRPQDRQFILSSKKLLLSDSGFYLCAWSVGRLQETQYFGPGTRLLVL.

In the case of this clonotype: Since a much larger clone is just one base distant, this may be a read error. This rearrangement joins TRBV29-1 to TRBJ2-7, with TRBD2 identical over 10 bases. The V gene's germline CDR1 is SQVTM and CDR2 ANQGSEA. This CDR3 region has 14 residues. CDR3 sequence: CSVEGSGRSYEQCF. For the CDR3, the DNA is TGCAGCGTTGAAGGTAGCGGGAGGAGTTACGAGCAGTGCTTC.

CDR3 sequence: CASSGPSPYEQYF. CDR3 coding DNA: TGTGCCAGCAGCGGACCATCCCCCTACGAGCAGTACTTC. The chain uses TRBV5-4 and TRBJ2-7, with no clear D. The CDR3 totals 13 residues. The germline V gene encodes CDR1 SGHNT and CDR2 YYREEE (reference sequence). Trimming removed 4 bases at V and 2 bases at J, with 10 bases between.

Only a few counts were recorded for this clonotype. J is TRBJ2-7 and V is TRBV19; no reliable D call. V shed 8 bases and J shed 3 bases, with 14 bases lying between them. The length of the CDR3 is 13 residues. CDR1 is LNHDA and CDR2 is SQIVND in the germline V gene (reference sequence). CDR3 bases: TGTGCCAGTGCTCACAGCTACAACTACGAGCAGTACTTC. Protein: CASAHSYNYEQYF.

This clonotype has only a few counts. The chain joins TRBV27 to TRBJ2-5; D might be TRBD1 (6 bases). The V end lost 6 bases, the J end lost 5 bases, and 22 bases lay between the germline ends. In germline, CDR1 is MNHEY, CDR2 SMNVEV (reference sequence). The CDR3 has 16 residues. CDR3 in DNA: TGTGCCAGCAGCCATCTTACACCGGGACAACAGGAGACCCAGTACTTC. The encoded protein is CASSHLTPGQQETQYF.

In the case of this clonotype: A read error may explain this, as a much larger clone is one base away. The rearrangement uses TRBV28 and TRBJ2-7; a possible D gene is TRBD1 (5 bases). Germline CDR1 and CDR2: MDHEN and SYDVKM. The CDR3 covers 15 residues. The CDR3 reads CASSYRGLSSYERYF. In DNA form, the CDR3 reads TGTGCCAGCAGCTATAGGGGCCTGAGCTCCTACGAGCGGTACTTC.

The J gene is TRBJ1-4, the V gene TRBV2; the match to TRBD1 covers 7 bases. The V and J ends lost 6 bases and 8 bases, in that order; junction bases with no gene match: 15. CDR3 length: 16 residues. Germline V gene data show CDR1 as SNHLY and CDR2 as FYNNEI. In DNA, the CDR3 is TGTGCCAGCAGAGGGGACTCCGGGACAGTCGCCGAAAAACTGTTTTTT. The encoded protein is CASRGDSGTVAEKLFF.

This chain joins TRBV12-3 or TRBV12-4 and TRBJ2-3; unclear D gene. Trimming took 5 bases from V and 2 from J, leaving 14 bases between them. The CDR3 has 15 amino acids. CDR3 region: CASSEAGMTTDTQYF. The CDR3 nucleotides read TGTGCCAGCAGTGAGGCTGGGATGACCACAGATACGCAGTATTTT.

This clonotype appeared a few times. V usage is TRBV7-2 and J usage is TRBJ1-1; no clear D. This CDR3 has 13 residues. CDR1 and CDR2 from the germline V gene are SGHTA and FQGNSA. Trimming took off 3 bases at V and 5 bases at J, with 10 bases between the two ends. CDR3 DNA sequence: TGTGCCAGCAGCTTTTCCCCGGGGACTGAAGCTTTCTTT. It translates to CASSFSPGTEAFF.

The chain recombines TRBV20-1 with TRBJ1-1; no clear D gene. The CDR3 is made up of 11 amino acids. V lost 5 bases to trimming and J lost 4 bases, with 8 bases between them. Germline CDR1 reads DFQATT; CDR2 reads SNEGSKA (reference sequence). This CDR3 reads CSAQSITEAFF. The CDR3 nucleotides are TGCAGTGCTCAGTCAATCACTGAAGCTTTCTTT.

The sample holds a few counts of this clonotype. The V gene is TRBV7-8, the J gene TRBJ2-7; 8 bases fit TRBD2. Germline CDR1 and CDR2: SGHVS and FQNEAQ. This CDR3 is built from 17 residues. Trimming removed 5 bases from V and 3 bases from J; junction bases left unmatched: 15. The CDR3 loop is CASSPEGVVAGFYEQYF. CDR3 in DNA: TGTGCCAGCAGCCCAGAGGGGGTTGTAGCGGGATTCTACGAGCAGTACTTC.

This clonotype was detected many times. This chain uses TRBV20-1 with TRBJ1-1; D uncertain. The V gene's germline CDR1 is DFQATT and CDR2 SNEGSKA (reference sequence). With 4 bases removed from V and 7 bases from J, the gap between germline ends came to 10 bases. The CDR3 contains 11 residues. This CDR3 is CSAKLLFEAFF. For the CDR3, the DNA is TGCAGTGCTAAGTTGCTGTTTGAAGCTTTCTTT.

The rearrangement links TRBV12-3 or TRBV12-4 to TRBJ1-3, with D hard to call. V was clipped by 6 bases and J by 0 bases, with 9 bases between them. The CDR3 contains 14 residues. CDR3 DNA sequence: TGTGCCAGCAGCCCGGGAATCTCTGGAAACACCATATATTTT. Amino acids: CASSPGISGNTIYF.

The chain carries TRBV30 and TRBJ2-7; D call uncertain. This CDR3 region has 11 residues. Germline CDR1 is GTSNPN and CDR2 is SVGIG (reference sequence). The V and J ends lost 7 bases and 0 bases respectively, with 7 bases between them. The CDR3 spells CASVGSYEQYF. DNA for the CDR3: TGTGCCTCAGTCGGCTCCTACGAGCAGTACTTC.

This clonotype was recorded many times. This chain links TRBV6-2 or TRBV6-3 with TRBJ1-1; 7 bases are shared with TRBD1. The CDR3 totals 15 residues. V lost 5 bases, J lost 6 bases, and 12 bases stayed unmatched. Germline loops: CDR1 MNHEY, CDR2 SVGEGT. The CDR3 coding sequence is TGTGCCAGCAGTACCCGACAGGGAGGTTGGGCTGAAGCTTTCTTT. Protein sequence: CASSTRQGGWAEAFF.